This is a list of T cell receptor beta chains from one sample in a study of blood T cell repertoires in COVID-19. Method: immunoSEQ multiplex PCR; TCRdb's copy keeps in-frame clones and lacks some. The table records more than 15,000 clones, approximately 88% of them present only once. Source material: peripheral blood. All receptors come from a man between 60 and 70 years old with acute or convalescent COVID-19. The conserved cysteine and the conserved F or W are not part of the CDR3 here. Clone size, where shown, is once, few, many, or a class for clones that have expanded.

NA | TRBV2 | ATKQVGQGPYEQY
NA | TRBV3-1/TRBV3-2 | ASSQVRTYGYT
NA | TRBV6-5 | ASRELGGEQF
NA | TRBV6-5 | ATSISISNQPQH
NA | TRBV18 | ASSQQGTSSGRRADTQY
NA | TRBV27 | ASSLRDRGRGLSYEQY
once | TRBV28 | ASSLTGGLAGRTDTQY
NA | TRBV10-3 | AISGVPGLAEYNEQF
NA | TRBV28 | ASSLAGPYGYT
NA | TRBV6-5 | ASSYPITGELF
once | TRBV15 | ATSTSGTEINEQF